This passage covers 27 T cell receptor beta chains from one sample sequenced in a study of blood T cell repertoires in COVID-19. Produced via immunoSEQ multiplex PCR; TCRdb's table is partial and in-frame only. The sample has roughly 400,000 clones, approximately 87% seen once; the top ten hold 2.3%. Specimen: peripheral blood. The receptors shown here come from a woman aged 55 to 70 with COVID-19, enrolled during active disease.

This clone was counted a single time. J is TRBJ2-3 and V is TRBV25-1; D not resolved. V was cut by 1 base and J by 7 bases, with 6 bases left in between. This CDR3 has 12 amino acids. Germline V lookup: CDR1 MGHDK, CDR2 SYGVNS. The chain's CDR3 is CASSESRYTQYF. In nucleotides, the CDR3 is TGTGCCAGCAGTGAATCCAGATATACGCAGTATTTT.

This chain uses TRBV14 with TRBJ2-1; D possibly corresponds to TRBD2 (6 bases). V was shortened by 5 bases and J by 4 bases, with 6 bases between the two germline ends. Germline V lookup: CDR1 SGHDN, CDR2 FVKESK. The CDR3 is 12 residues long. The CDR3 nucleotides are TGTGCCAGCAGCGCGGGGTACAATGAGCAGTTCTTC. Encoded protein: CASSAGYNEQFF. Looking up the rest from reference TRBV14 and TRBJ2-1 gives the full variable domain: EAGVTQFPSHSVIEKGQTVTLRCDPISGHDNLYWYRRVMGKEIKFLLHFVKESKQDESGMPNNRFLAERTGGTYSTLKVQPAELEDSGVYFCASSAGYNEQFFGPGTRLTVL.

The chain links TRBV5-6 to TRBJ1-2; D gene unclear. V was cut by 1 base and J by 7 bases, with 14 bases left in between. Germline-derived CDR1 and CDR2 are SGHDT and YYEEEE. The CDR3 has 14 amino acids. As DNA, the CDR3 is TGTGCCAGCAGCTTGAGAGGTTCGGTAGGTGGCTACACCTTC. Translating it yields CASSLRGSVGGYTF. Drawing the rest from reference TRBV5-6 and TRBJ1-2, the complete variable domain is DAGVTQSPTHLIKTRGQQVTLRCSPKSGHDTVSWYQQALGQGPQFIFQYYEEEERQRGNFPDRFSGHQFPNYSSELNVNALLLGDSALYLCASSLRGSVGGYTFGSGTRLTVV.

This chain joins TRBV6-5 and TRBJ1-2, with D possibly matching TRBD1 (6 bases). The CDR3 length is 15 residues. Trimming stripped 1 base from V and 0 bases from J, with 9 bases between. Germline V gene lookup returns CDR1 MNHEY and CDR2 SVGAGI. The CDR3: CASSYWAGANYGYTF. DNA of the CDR3: TGTGCCAGCAGTTACTGGGCAGGGGCTAACTATGGCTACACCTTC.

V is TRBV14 and J is TRBJ1-1; no clear D gene. Trimming pared 1 base from V and 4 bases from J, leaving 16 bases between. Germline assignment: CDR1 SGHDN and CDR2 FVKESK. The CDR3 consists of 16 residues. DNA of the CDR3: TGTGCCAGCAGCCAAGTTCGGACTCGGTGGTTCACTGAAGCTTTCTTT. The encoded protein is CASSQVRTRWFTEAFF.

This chain uses TRBV5-1 with TRBJ2-2, with 8 bases matching TRBD1. The CDR3 is made up of 17 amino acids. In germline, CDR1 is SGHRS, CDR2 YFSETQ. V shed 1 base, J shed 5 bases, and the junction held 10 bases outside the gene matches. The CDR3, as DNA: TGCGCCAGCAGCTTGTACCCCGGGACAGGTGGAACCGGGGAGCTGTTTTTT. Translating gives CASSLYPGTGGTGELFF.

The chain has TRBV18 and TRBJ2-7, with TRBD1 matching over 9 bases. Trimming cost V 5 bases and J 0 bases; bases outside gene matches: 5. The CDR3 spans 15 residues. Germline CDR1 KGHSH, CDR2 LQKENI. CDR3 amino acids: CASSNGQGFSYEQYF. The CDR3 DNA reads as TGTGCCAGCTCAAATGGACAGGGGTTCTCCTACGAGCAGTACTTC.

The gene calls are TRBV5-1 and TRBJ1-4, with D maybe TRBD1 (5 bases). Looked up from germline, CDR1 is SGHRS and CDR2 is YFSETQ. The CDR3 has 14 residues. Trimming took 2 bases from V and 10 from J, leaving 15 bases between them. The CDR3 protein is CASSLTGTSGKLFF. DNA of the CDR3: TGCGCCAGCAGCTTAACAGGAACGTCGGGAAAACTGTTTTTT.

This clone was observed a single time. The chain couples TRBV5-1 to TRBJ1-4; 7 bases map to TRBD1. Germline CDR1 reads SGHRS; CDR2 reads YFSETQ. The CDR3 consists of 14 residues. Trimming took 4 bases from V and 5 from J; bases not matched to a gene: 5. CDR3: CASSPGGKNEKLFF. CDR3 bases: TGCGCCAGCAGCCCAGGGGGGAAGAATGAAAAACTGTTTTTT.

The chain joins TRBV19 to TRBJ1-4; the D is unclear. Looked up from germline, CDR1 is LNHDA and CDR2 is SQIVND (reference sequence). The CDR3 spans 15 residues. Trimming stripped 2 bases from V and 3 bases from J, with 10 bases between. CDR3 bases: TGTGCCAGTAGTATAAAAGGAGGCTCTAATGAAAAACTGTTTTTT. Protein sequence: CASSIKGGSNEKLFF.

With regard to this clone: Distinct nucleotide sequences in the sample also encode this CDR3. V is TRBV6-5 and J is TRBJ1-1, with TRBD1 as a possible D gene (5 bases). Trimming took off 6 bases at V and 1 base at J, with 9 bases between the two ends. The CDR3 covers 13 residues. CDR1 is MNHEY, CDR2 SVGAGI, per germline. The CDR3 is CASSFQGNTEAFF. As DNA, the CDR3 is TGTGCCAGCAGCTTCCAGGGGAACACTGAAGCTTTCTTT.

This clone came up a few times. The chain uses TRBV23-1 and TRBJ1-2, with 7 bases fitting TRBD1. TRBV23-1 is flagged as an ORF with uncertain function. The CDR3 contains 14 residues. The V gene end was trimmed by 4 bases and the J gene end by 4 bases; junction bases not matched to a gene: 6. The CDR3 coding sequence is TGCGCCAGCAGTCGGAGGGGGCGCGGCTATGGCTACACCTTC. Translated, it gives CASSRRGRGYGYTF.

This sequence joins TRBV5-8 and TRBJ1-5; D ambiguous. Germline V lookup: CDR1 SGHTS, CDR2 YDEGEE. The V and J ends lost 3 bases and 2 bases respectively, with 12 bases between them. The CDR3 extends over 15 amino acids. The CDR3 region is CASSSFGQGNQPQHF. The CDR3 region has the DNA TGTGCCAGCAGCTCCTTCGGCCAGGGCAATCAGCCCCAGCATTTT.

This chain joins TRBV5-5 and TRBJ1-2, with 7 bases aligning to TRBD1. The CDR3 length is 14 residues. Germline values: CDR1 SGHKS, CDR2 YYEKEE (reference sequence). The J segment lost 4 bases and the V segment lost 5 bases, leaving 8 bases of the junction unmatched. CDR3 region: CASRVPGQPYGYTF. The CDR3 DNA reads TGTGCCAGCAGGGTTCCGGGACAGCCCTATGGCTACACCTTC.

The rearrangement links TRBV19 to TRBJ2-3, with a weak D call TRBD1 (6 bases). There are 13 residues in the CDR3. The germline V gene encodes CDR1 LNHDA and CDR2 SQIVND (reference sequence). The germline V and J ends were trimmed by 3 bases and 6 bases, with 10 bases remaining between them. The CDR3 loop is CASSITRGDTQYF. For the CDR3, the DNA is TGTGCCAGTAGTATCACCAGGGGTGATACGCAGTATTTT.

This rearrangement joins TRBV11-1 to TRBJ1-1; 7 positions match TRBD1. Germline loops: CDR1 SGHAT, CDR2 FQDESV (reference sequence). The ends lost 5 bases at V and 0 bases at J; junction bases unmatched: 6. The CDR3 extends over 15 amino acids. The CDR3 coding sequence is TGTGCCAGCAGCCCCCGGGGGACAGTGAACACTGAAGCTTTCTTT. It translates to CASSPRGTVNTEAFF. The full variable domain, rest sourced from reference TRBV11-1 and TRBJ1-1, is EAEVAQSPRYKITEKSQAVAFWCDPISGHATLYWYRQILGQGPELLVQFQDESVVDDSQLPKDRFSAERLKGVDSTLKIQPAELGDSAMYLCASSPRGTVNTEAFFGQGTRLTVV.

This clone came up once. The chain has TRBV28 and TRBJ1-1; TRBD1 aligns across 7 bases. From germline, CDR1 is MDHEN and CDR2 SYDVKM. The V and J ends lost 8 bases and 11 bases, in that order; junction bases with no gene match: 11. The CDR3 extends over 12 amino acids. This CDR3 is CASLPTTGYAFF. The CDR3 nucleotides are TGTGCCAGCCTACCCACGACAGGGTACGCTTTCTTT.

This sequence joins TRBV28 and TRBJ2-5, with D hard to call. The CDR3 runs to 16 residues. Trimming pared 7 bases from V and 0 bases from J, leaving 18 bases between. Germline-derived CDR1 and CDR2 are MDHEN and SYDVKM. The CDR3 region is CASTSALHSYQETQYF. As DNA, the CDR3 is TGTGCCAGCACCTCGGCGCTACATAGCTACCAAGAGACCCAGTACTTC.

About this clone: One end of the junction does not line up with germline, which may come from a read error. The chain uses TRBV7-7 and TRBJ2-7; 10 nucleotides line up with TRBD2. Germline CDR1 reads SSHAT; CDR2 reads FNYEAQ (reference sequence). The CDR3 sequence is 15 residues long. CDR3 bases: TGTGCTAGCAGCTTAGAAACTAGCGGGGCTACCGAGCAGTACTTC. Amino acids: CASSLETSGATEQYF.

The chain has TRBV5-1 and TRBJ2-5, with a weak D call TRBD1 (6 bases). The CDR3 covers 13 residues. Germline loops: CDR1 SGHRS, CDR2 YFSETQ. The V gene lost 3 bases and the J gene lost 4 bases, with 10 bases spanning the gap. This CDR3 reads CASSSGQTETQYF. CDR3 DNA: TGCGCCAGCAGCTCGGGACAAACAGAGACCCAGTACTTC.

V gene TRBV19 combines with J gene TRBJ1-2; TRBD1 might be the D (5 bases). The germline V gene has CDR1 LNHDA and CDR2 SQIVND (reference sequence). V was clipped by 7 bases and J by 7 bases, with 16 bases between them. The CDR3 has 13 residues. The CDR3 region is CASTEWGRSGYTF. The CDR3 DNA reads TGTGCCAGTACGGAGTGGGGCCGATCTGGCTACACCTTC.

This rearrangement joins TRBV19 to TRBJ1-2; D gene uncertain. The CDR3 consists of 13 residues. V shed 6 bases and J shed 4 bases, with 12 bases lying between them. Germline V gives CDR1 LNHDA, CDR2 SQIVND (reference sequence). The CDR3 here is CASSDDTPYGYTF. As DNA, the CDR3 is TGTGCCAGTAGCGATGACACCCCCTATGGCTACACCTTC.

As for this clone: This sample includes further DNA sequences coding for the same CDR3. The chain is built from TRBV19 and TRBJ2-3, with 8 nucleotides matching TRBD2. Trimming took 3 bases from V and 4 from J; bases not matched to a gene: 6. The CDR3 spans 15 residues. Germline CDR1 LNHDA, CDR2 SQIVND (reference sequence). The CDR3 nucleotides read TGTGCCAGTAGTATTTCGGGGGGGGTTGCAGATACGCAGTATTTT. Its protein is CASSISGGVADTQYF.

V gene TRBV3-1 (or the pseudogene TRBV3-2) combines with J gene TRBJ2-5, with 11 bases matching TRBD2. V lost 4 bases and J lost 7; bases outside the gene matches: 8. This CDR3 has 15 residues. CDR1 is LGHDT and CDR2 is YNNKEL in the germline V gene (reference sequence). CDR3 DNA sequence: TGTGCCAGCAGCCTGAAGACTAGCGGGGTAGGGACCCAGTACTTC. It is translated as CASSLKTSGVGTQYF.

Details on this clone: The same CDR3 arises from other DNA sequences in this sample as well. This chain connects TRBV4-1 to TRBJ1-2, with D maybe TRBD1 (6 bases). This CDR3 comprises 13 residues. V gave up 6 bases and J gave up 5 bases, with 13 bases separating them. Germline assignment: CDR1 MGHRA and CDR2 YSYEKL. The CDR3 sequence is CASSLGQNYGYTF. The DNA for the CDR3 is TGCGCCAGCAGTCTCGGACAGAATTATGGCTACACCTTC.

CDR3 sequence reads: CASSTRNQPQHF. The CDR3 DNA is TGTGCCAGCAGCACGAGGAATCAGCCCCAGCATTTT. The V call is TRBV28, the J call TRBJ1-5, with unresolved D. The V end was cut by 6 bases, the J end by 4 bases, with 7 bases between. Germline CDR1 is MDHEN and CDR2 is SYDVKM. This CDR3 contains 12 residues.

CDR3 sequence: CASRRRGPNSGANVLTF. The CDR3 region has the DNA TGTGCCAGCAGGCGGCGGGGACCGAACTCTGGGGCCAACGTCCTGACTTTC. The rearrangement uses TRBV3-1 (or the pseudogene TRBV3-2) and TRBJ2-6; maybe TRBD2 (6 bases). The CDR3 runs to 17 residues. The germline CDR1 and CDR2 sequences are LGHDT and YNNKEL (reference sequence). The V end lost 6 bases, the J end lost 0 bases, and 15 bases lay between the germline ends.